This TCR beta chain was recorded in a study of T cell repertoires and HLA-DP antigens. On this clone: The antigen is not known.

The CDR3 runs 14 residues. V was cut by 7 bases and J by 9 bases, with 19 bases left in between. CDR1 is SGHTA and CDR2 is FQGNSA in the germline V gene. Here immunoSEQ multiplex PCR was the method, and the copy in TCRdb shows in-frame clones only, minus some. The profile shows roughly 120,000 clones, 80% to 95% of them singletons. This TCR came from a young woman in good health and CMV-seronegative. The sequenced material came from CD4+ T cells from PBMCs. The chain uses TRBV7-2 and TRBJ2-1, with D possibly TRBD2 on 5 matching bases. The CDR3 nucleotides are TGTGCCAGCACCCTAAGACCTGGGAGCGGTGAGCAGTTCTTC. It encodes CASTLRPGSGEQFF. Complete variable domain (other parts from reference TRBV7-2 and TRBJ2-1): GAGVSQSPSNKVTEKGKDVELRCDPISGHTALYWYRQSLGQGLEFLIYFQGNSAPDKSGLPSDRFSAERTGGSVSTLTIQRTQQEDSAVYLCASTLRPGSGEQFFGPGTRLTVL.